A single sample is the source of the 5 T cell receptor beta chains below, sequenced in a study of OX40 agonist ivuxolimab in advanced cancers. Assay: immunoSEQ multiplex PCR; the TCRdb copy retains only in-frame clones and omits some. The table shows almost 85,000 clones, with about 86% occurring only once. The source material was CD4+ or CD8+ T cells sorted from blood, sampled in a trial of the OX40 agonist ivuxolimab. Source of these receptors: an adult with an advanced solid tumor such as melanoma, head and neck, liver or kidney cancer.

The J gene is TRBJ1-2, the V gene TRBV14, with TRBD1 identical over 7 bases. Germline-derived CDR1 and CDR2 are SGHDN and FVKESK. V dropped 1 base and J dropped 0; count of bases not matched to a gene: 5. CDR3 length equals 16 residues. DNA of the CDR3: TGTGCCAGCAGCCAAGGCCTTGGACAGGCTAACTATGGCTACACCTTC. Protein sequence: CASSQGLGQANYGYTF.

The chain uses TRBV7-6 and TRBJ1-2; 9 bases align to TRBD1. The CDR3 contains 14 residues. V lost 4 bases and J lost 2; bases outside the gene matches: 2. Germline values: CDR1 SGHVS, CDR2 FNYEAQ. Written as DNA, the CDR3 is TGTGCCAGCAGCTCCGGGACAGGGAACTATGGCTACACCTTC. Its protein product is CASSSGTGNYGYTF.

V and J are TRBV7-3 and TRBJ1-2, with D uncertain. The CDR3 extends over 11 amino acids. Germline-derived CDR1 and CDR2 are SGHTA and FQGTGA. The V end was cut by 3 bases, the J end by 6 bases, with 5 bases between. CDR3 in amino acids: CASSFWDGYTF. The CDR3 region has the DNA TGTGCCAGCAGCTTCTGGGATGGCTACACCTTC.

J is TRBJ1-1 and V is TRBV18; D is uncertain. Germline CDR1 KGHSH, CDR2 LQKENI. Trimming shortened V by 4 bases and J by 2 bases, and 5 bases separated the two germline ends. The CDR3 extends over 12 amino acids. In DNA form, the CDR3 reads TGTGCCAGCTCACAGATCAACACTGAAGCTTTCTTT. Translating it yields CASSQINTEAFF. The variable domain in full, with the rest retrieved from reference TRBV18 and TRBJ1-1, is NAGVMQNPRHLVRRRGQEARLRCSPMKGHSHVYWYRQLPEEGLKFMVYLQKENIIDESGMPKERFSAEFPKEGPSILRIQQVVRGDSAAYFCASSQINTEAFFGQGTRLTVV.

This clone was observed a few times. The CDR3 DNA follows: TGTGCCAGCAGTTCAGGGCAGGGAAAGGGTCAGCCCCAGCATTTT. Protein product: CASSSGQGKGQPQHF. J is TRBJ1-5 and V is TRBV27; weak D call: TRBD1 (5 bases). V dropped 4 bases and J dropped 6 bases, with 16 bases sitting between them. Germline loops: CDR1 MNHEY, CDR2 SMNVEV (reference sequence). This CDR3 is built from 15 residues.